These 19 T cell receptor beta chains were all obtained from the same sample, sequenced in a study of neurological immune-mediated disorders. TCRdb used MiXCR to reprocess the 5' RACE reads, holding one entry per CDR3 protein. This sample carries 55,000 to 80,000 distinct CDR3 sequences, under 5.5% of them seen once, and the ten largest clones take roughly 3.3%. The sample comprised PBMCs. The receptors come from a woman between 50 and 59 years old with multiple sclerosis.

There are many counts of this clonotype. This sequence joins TRBV10-3 and TRBJ2-2; either TRBD1 or TRBD2 may supply D (6 bases each). Per the germline V gene, CDR1 is ENHRY and CDR2 is SYGVKD. Trimming removed 6 bases at V and 7 bases at J, with 18 bases between. CDR3 length equals 15 residues. The CDR3 DNA sequence: TGTGCCATCAGCGGACTGGGGGGCCCCGTCGGGGAGCTGTTTTTT. This translates into CAISGLGGPVGELFF.

This clonotype appeared many times. The chain recombines TRBV20-1 with TRBJ1-2; TRBD1 is a possible D gene (6 bases). The CDR3 is 13 amino acids. V was cut by 2 bases and J by 7 bases, with 14 bases left in between. CDR1 and CDR2 from the germline V gene are DFQATT and SNEGSKA (reference sequence). The CDR3 region is CSARSPGAVGYTF. In nucleotides, the CDR3 is TGCAGTGCTAGAAGCCCGGGGGCGGTTGGCTACACCTTC.

With respect to this clonotype: A much more abundant neighbour one base away suggests this may be a read error. V and J are TRBV14 and TRBJ2-5; a weak D match, TRBD1 (6 bases). Trimming pared 4 bases from V and 5 bases from J, leaving 11 bases between. This CDR3 is 13 amino acids long. Germline values: CDR1 SGHDN, CDR2 FVKESK. CDR3 in amino acids: CASSRQEMETQYF. CDR3 in DNA: TGTGCCAGCAGCCGACAGGAGATGGAGACCCAGTACTTC.

This clonotype was recorded at least ten times. The chain couples TRBV7-9 to TRBJ2-3, with 8 bases fitting TRBD2. The CDR3 totals 15 residues. From germline, CDR1 is SEHNR and CDR2 FQNEAQ (reference sequence). V lost 7 bases and J lost 2; bases outside the gene matches: 8. The CDR3 protein is CASTPGGGFTDTQYF. The CDR3 nucleotides are TGTGCCAGCACCCCCGGGGGGGGGTTCACAGATACGCAGTATTTT.

This clonotype was observed at least ten times. V is TRBV12-3 or TRBV12-4 and J is TRBJ2-1, with 7 bases that match TRBD1. The V and J ends lost 6 bases and 7 bases, in that order; junction bases with no gene match: 15. The length of the CDR3 is 16 residues. CDR3 bases: TGTGCCAGCAGCCCCGGCAGGGGGATTCCTCAGAATGAGCAGTTCTTC. It specifies CASSPGRGIPQNEQFF.

This clonotype was counted ten times or more. Germline and junction disagree at one end, which may indicate a read error. This chain uses TRBV7-7 with TRBJ1-6; D is unresolved. From germline, CDR1 is SSHAT and CDR2 FNYEAQ (reference sequence). The CDR3 spans 13 residues. The CDR3 DNA sequence: TGTGCTAGCAGCTTAGATACAGATTCACCCCTCCACTTT. Translating it yields CASSLDTDSPLHF. Together with reference TRBV7-7 and TRBJ1-6, the CDR3 gives the full variable domain: GAGVSQSPRYKVTKRGQDVTLRCDPISSHATLYWYQQALGQGPEFLTYFNYEAQPDKSGLPSDRFSAERPEGSISTLTIQRTEQRDSAMYRCASSLDTDSPLHFGNGTRLTVT.

The J gene is TRBJ2-5, the V gene TRBV12-3 or TRBV12-4; D may be TRBD1 or TRBD2 (5 bases each). V lost 6 bases to trimming and J lost 5 bases, with 13 bases between them. This CDR3 spans 13 amino acids. The CDR3 spells CASSPRGRETQYF. CDR3 sequence (DNA): TGTGCCAGCAGCCCCCGGGGCCGGGAGACCCAGTACTTC.

This clonotype was detected many times. This chain links TRBV3-1 with TRBJ2-4, with 8 bases identical to TRBD2. Germline loops: CDR1 LGHDT, CDR2 YNNKEL (reference sequence). The CDR3 totals 15 residues. J gave up 8 bases and V 1 base, and 7 bases lay outside the gene matches. The CDR3 sequence: CASSQGRTSWDIQYF. CDR3 DNA sequence: TGTGCCAGCAGCCAAGGGAGGACTAGCTGGGACATTCAGTACTTC.

At least ten counts were recorded for this clonotype. V is TRBV12-3 or TRBV12-4 and J is TRBJ1-5; TRBD1 might be the D (6 bases). Trimming removed 9 bases at V and 1 base at J, with 10 bases between. The CDR3 loop spans 13 amino acids. CDR3 region: CASTQGSNQPQHF. The CDR3 DNA follows: TGTGCCAGTACACAGGGCAGCAATCAGCCCCAGCATTTT.

This clonotype was observed many times. V and J are TRBV12-3 or TRBV12-4 and TRBJ2-1, with 8 bases lining up with TRBD2. This CDR3 has 14 amino acids. V was pared by 3 bases and J by 8 bases, with 6 bases of the junction left unmatched. CDR3 in amino acids: CASSFGGVLDEQFF. The CDR3 region has the DNA TGTGCCAGCAGTTTCGGGGGGGTTTTAGATGAGCAGTTCTTC.

This clonotype was seen at least ten times. The genes are TRBV5-1 and TRBJ2-6, with TRBD1 matching 9 bases. The germline CDR1 and CDR2 sequences are SGHRS and YFSETQ. V shed 7 bases, J shed 3 bases, and the junction held 2 bases outside the gene matches. This CDR3 is 14 amino acids long. CDR3 coding DNA: TGCGCCAGCCGGGACAGGGTTGGGGCCAACGTCCTGACTTTC. Protein product: CASRDRVGANVLTF.

This clonotype was observed many times. J is TRBJ2-2 and V is TRBV5-1; D might be TRBD1 or TRBD2, each matching 5 bases. The CDR3 consists of 14 residues. V lost 3 bases, J lost 2 bases, and 8 bases lay in between. CDR1 is SGHRS and CDR2 is YFSETQ in the germline V gene. CDR3 sequence reads: CASSSGPNTGELFF. DNA of the CDR3: TGCGCCAGCAGCTCGGGGCCAAACACCGGGGAGCTGTTTTTT.

This clonotype came up many times. The chain joins TRBV5-1 to TRBJ1-3, with TRBD1 as a possible D gene (6 bases). V was clipped by 6 bases and J by 0 bases, with 16 bases between them. Germline assignment: CDR1 SGHRS and CDR2 YFSETQ. CDR3 length: 16 residues. CDR3 sequence reads: CASTLIGGTSGNTIYF. CDR3 bases: TGCGCCAGCACCCTTATAGGGGGAACCTCTGGAAACACCATATATTTT. The variable domain in full, completed from reference TRBV5-1 and TRBJ1-3, reads KAGVTQTPRYLIKTRGQQVTLSCSPISGHRSVSWYQQTPGQGLQFLFEYFSETQRNKGNFPGRFSGRQFSNSRSEMNVSTLELGDSALYLCASTLIGGTSGNTIYFGEGSWLTVV.

The chain is built from TRBV12-3 or TRBV12-4 and TRBJ2-1, with D uncertain. Between the trimmed V and J ends, which lost 5 bases and 7 bases, there was a span of 6 bases. The CDR3 contains 11 residues. The CDR3 DNA reads as TGTGCCAGCAGTAATAGGAATGAGCAGTTCTTC. Translation gives CASSNRNEQFF.

This clonotype was found a few times. The junction does not match germline at one end; this may be a read error. The genes are TRBV4-3 and TRBJ1-5; D remains unclear. This CDR3 region has 13 residues. Germline-derived CDR1 and CDR2 are LGHNA and YSLEER. This chain's CDR3 is CASSPSESQPQNF. CDR3 coding DNA: TGCGCCAGCAGCCCGTCCGAGAGTCAGCCCCAGAATTTT.

Ten or more counts support this clonotype. The chain combines TRBV27 with TRBJ2-3; D ambiguous. The CDR3 runs to 10 residues. V was cut by 10 bases and J by 2 bases, with 4 bases left in between. The germline gives CDR1 MNHEY, CDR2 SMNVEV (reference sequence). The DNA of the CDR3 is TGTGCCATCCACACAGATACGCAGTATTTT. Translating it yields CAIHTDTQYF.

This clonotype was detected many times. The chain employs TRBV5-1 and TRBJ2-5; 13 bases agree with TRBD2. This CDR3 contains 15 residues. The V gene's germline CDR1 is SGHRS and CDR2 YFSETQ. V lost 6 bases to trimming and J lost 4 bases; unmatched junction nucleotides: 6. Here the CDR3 reads CASTLGLAGRETQYF. The CDR3 DNA reads as TGCGCCAGCACCCTGGGACTAGCGGGGCGAGAGACCCAGTACTTC. Full variable domain (remainder filled in from reference TRBV5-1 and TRBJ2-5): KAGVTQTPRYLIKTRGQQVTLSCSPISGHRSVSWYQQTPGQGLQFLFEYFSETQRNKGNFPGRFSGRQFSNSRSEMNVSTLELGDSALYLCASTLGLAGRETQYFGPGTRLLVL.

This clonotype was found many times. The chain combines TRBV20-1 with TRBJ2-5; 7 bases map to TRBD2. The CDR3 totals 12 residues. Germline trimming cut 4 bases from V and 5 bases from J; bases unmatched to any gene: 4. Germline CDR1 DFQATT, CDR2 SNEGSKA (reference sequence). The CDR3 is CSANQGGETQYF. The DNA for the CDR3 is TGCAGTGCTAATCAGGGAGGGGAGACCCAGTACTTC.

In its sample, this clonotype was seen many times. V and J are TRBV7-8 and TRBJ2-3, with 8 bases that match TRBD2. CDR3 size: 17 residues. CDR1 is SGHVS and CDR2 is FQNEAQ in the germline V gene. The V gene end was trimmed by 1 base and the J gene end by 1 base; junction bases not matched to a gene: 7. For the CDR3, the DNA is TGTGCCAGCAGCTTAGATCTAGCGGGCCCCGGCACAGATACGCAGTATTTT. It yields the protein CASSLDLAGPGTDTQYF.